Listed below are T cell receptor beta chains from one sample, sequenced in a study of low-dose radiotherapy and immunotherapy resistance in tumors. A single record per CDR3 protein comes from TCRdb applying MiXCR to the reads. The sample yields about 39,000 distinct CDR3 sequences, roughly 31% seen once. The source material was PBMCs, sampled before treatment. The receptors originated from a male donor with gallbladder cancer. The CDR3 runs from the conserved cysteine through the conserved F or W. Clone size is given for some rows only: seen once, a few or many times, or a class if the clone is expanded.

j_gene	v_gene	abundance	len	CDR3aa
TRBJ2-7	TRBV28	many	12	CASGAGAYEQYF
TRBJ2-2	TRBV9	NA	16	CASSVAGAPRTGELFF
TRBJ2-1	TRBV5-1	NA	15	CASSLGSGGYNEQFF
TRBJ1-1	TRBV28	once	14	CASSSGTGATEAFF
TRBJ2-5	TRBV10-1	many	15	CASSRDYQRSGTQYF
TRBJ2-1	TRBV7-6	many	15	CASSRRQGPYNEQFF
TRBJ2-1	TRBV9	many	16	CASSVATGTSYNEQFF
TRBJ1-2	TRBV3-1	many	15	CASSLDGRSNYGYTF
TRBJ2-5	TRBV5-4	NA	15	CASSRTAWGQETQYF
TRBJ2-4	TRBV5-6	NA	20	CASSLAGVVAARRAKNIQYF
TRBJ2-7	TRBV3-1	many	15	CASSPIAGFANEQYF
TRBJ2-7	TRBV2	many	14	CASSGGVGRHEQYF
TRBJ2-2	TRBV15	NA	15	CATSWGTGGTGELFF
TRBJ2-7	TRBV7-9	many	13	CASSLDGDYEQYF
TRBJ2-7	TRBV11-2	many	16	CASSSNTGGTLYEQYF
TRBJ2-1	TRBV19	few	14	CASSTRRDLNEQFF
TRBJ1-1	TRBV4-1	NA	14	CASSLSLGGTEAFF
TRBJ2-3	TRBV4-1	many	14	CASSEERGGDTQYF
TRBJ2-4	TRBV6-2/TRBV6-3	NA	15	CASSYSNARVDIQYF
TRBJ2-2	TRBV6-1	once	14	CASGRTMNTGELFF
TRBJ2-5	TRBV7-2	NA	15	CASSPVVAGIETQYF
TRBJ2-1	TRBV12-3/TRBV12-4	medium-sized	15	CASSRLAGGPYEQFF